Shown below are 10 T cell receptor beta chains from a single sample sequenced in a study of shared clonotypes between healthy human individuals. Clones were sequenced by immunoSEQ multiplex PCR, and TCRdb holds only the in-frame ones, with some missing. The sample lists about 2.4 million clones; more than 90% were seen once. What was sequenced was naive CD4+ T cells sorted from blood. The subset was: CD45RA+ positively selected. These receptors all stem from a man between 18 and 35 years old in good health.

The chain has TRBV6-1 and TRBJ2-7; D tentatively fits TRBD1 or TRBD2 (7 bases each). Trimming shortened V by 6 bases and J by 7 bases, and 19 bases separated the two germline ends. Per germline, CDR1 MNHNS and CDR2 SASEGT. The CDR3 covers 14 residues. In DNA, the CDR3 is TGTGCCAGCAGGATACAGGGGTCCGGGGGGGAGCAGTACTTC. Translation gives CASRIQGSGGEQYF.

The V call is TRBV19, the J call TRBJ1-5; TRBD1 aligns across 8 bases. Looked up from germline, CDR1 is LNHDA and CDR2 is SQIVND (reference sequence). J gave up 3 bases and V 5 bases, and 9 bases lay outside the gene matches. This CDR3 spans 16 amino acids. CDR3 residues: CASSQIAGGLNQPQHF. The CDR3 nucleotides read TGTGCCAGTAGTCAAATCGCAGGGGGCCTCAATCAGCCCCAGCATTTT. Using reference TRBV19 and TRBJ1-5 for the parts outside the CDR3, the full variable domain is DGGITQSPKYLFRKEGQNVTLSCEQNLNHDAMYWYRQDPGQGLRLIYYSQIVNDFQKGDIAEGYSVSREKKESFPLTVTSAQKNPTAFYLCASSQIAGGLNQPQHFGDGTRLSIL.

This clone was seen a handful of times. Different DNA sequences within this sample yield the same CDR3. Written as DNA, the CDR3 is TGTGCCTGGAGTGGTAGCAATCAGCCCCAGCATTTT. Translated: CAWSGSNQPQHF. The rearrangement links TRBV30 to TRBJ1-5; D is unclear. The CDR3 has 12 residues. V was trimmed by 1 base and J by 0 bases, leaving 1 base between them. CDR1 is GTSNPN, CDR2 SVGIG, per germline (reference sequence).

The chain couples TRBV19 to TRBJ2-1; D is ambiguous. The CDR3 consists of 12 residues. The V end lost 7 bases, the J end lost 5 bases, and 9 bases lay between the germline ends. CDR1 is LNHDA and CDR2 is SQIVND in the germline V gene (reference sequence). The CDR3 loop reads CASKGRNNEQFF. Here the CDR3 DNA reads TGTGCCAGTAAGGGTCGGAACAATGAGCAGTTCTTC.

The rearrangement joins TRBV15 to TRBJ2-7; 8 bases are shared with TRBD2. Germline V gene lookup returns CDR1 LNHNV and CDR2 YYDKDF (reference sequence). V lost 0 bases and J lost 1; bases outside the gene matches: 8. This CDR3 has 17 amino acids. The CDR3 region is CATSRDMGSGNSYEQYF. CDR3 in DNA: TGTGCCACCAGCAGAGATATGGGTAGCGGGAATTCCTACGAGCAGTACTTC.

This clone was detected once. The J gene is TRBJ2-1, the V gene TRBV5-1, with D possibly being TRBD1 (6 bases). Trimming removed 4 bases at V and 8 bases at J, with 19 bases between. Germline-derived CDR1 and CDR2 are SGHRS and YFSETQ. The CDR3 sequence is 15 residues long. CDR3 region: CASSNPGHPRDEQFF. The DNA of the CDR3 is TGCGCCAGCAGCAATCCGGGACACCCTAGGGATGAGCAGTTCTTC.

This clone was found once. V usage is TRBV19 and J usage is TRBJ1-2; 7 nucleotides align to TRBD1. Germline assignment: CDR1 LNHDA and CDR2 SQIVND (reference sequence). With V trimmed by 3 bases and J by 1 base, 5 bases remained unmatched. CDR3 length: 15 residues. CDR3 coding DNA: TGTGCCAGTAGTATGCTTGGGACAGATAACTATGGCTACACCTTC. Translated: CASSMLGTDNYGYTF. The variable domain in full, with the rest retrieved from reference TRBV19 and TRBJ1-2, is DGGITQSPKYLFRKEGQNVTLSCEQNLNHDAMYWYRQDPGQGLRLIYYSQIVNDFQKGDIAEGYSVSREKKESFPLTVTSAQKNPTAFYLCASSMLGTDNYGYTFGSGTRLTVV.

The genes are TRBV6-5 and TRBJ1-4, with TRBD1 identical over 7 bases. Germline V CDR1 and CDR2: MNHEY, SVGAGI. Germline trimming cut 4 bases from V and 8 bases from J; bases unmatched to any gene: 10. The CDR3 length is 15 residues. The CDR3 protein is CASSSTGDSSEKLFF. The CDR3 region has the DNA TGTGCCAGCAGTTCCACGGGGGACAGTTCCGAAAAACTGTTTTTT.

The CDR3 DNA is TGTGCCAGCAGTTACTCGGCAGTGAGTGAAAAACTGTTTTTT. Translating gives CASSYSAVSEKLFF. The V gene is TRBV6-5, the J gene TRBJ1-4, with D hard to call. Trimming shortened V by 0 bases and J by 7 bases, and 9 bases separated the two germline ends. The CDR3 sequence is 14 residues long. Germline loops: CDR1 MNHEY, CDR2 SVGAGI.

The chain couples TRBV6-5 to TRBJ2-7; no clear D. The V gene lost 6 bases and the J gene lost 4 bases, with 16 bases spanning the gap. This CDR3 has 14 amino acids. CDR1 is MNHEY, CDR2 SVGAGI, per germline. The CDR3 protein is CASSLSSLGYEQYF. In DNA, the CDR3 is TGTGCCAGCAGCCTATCATCTCTGGGGTACGAGCAGTACTTC.